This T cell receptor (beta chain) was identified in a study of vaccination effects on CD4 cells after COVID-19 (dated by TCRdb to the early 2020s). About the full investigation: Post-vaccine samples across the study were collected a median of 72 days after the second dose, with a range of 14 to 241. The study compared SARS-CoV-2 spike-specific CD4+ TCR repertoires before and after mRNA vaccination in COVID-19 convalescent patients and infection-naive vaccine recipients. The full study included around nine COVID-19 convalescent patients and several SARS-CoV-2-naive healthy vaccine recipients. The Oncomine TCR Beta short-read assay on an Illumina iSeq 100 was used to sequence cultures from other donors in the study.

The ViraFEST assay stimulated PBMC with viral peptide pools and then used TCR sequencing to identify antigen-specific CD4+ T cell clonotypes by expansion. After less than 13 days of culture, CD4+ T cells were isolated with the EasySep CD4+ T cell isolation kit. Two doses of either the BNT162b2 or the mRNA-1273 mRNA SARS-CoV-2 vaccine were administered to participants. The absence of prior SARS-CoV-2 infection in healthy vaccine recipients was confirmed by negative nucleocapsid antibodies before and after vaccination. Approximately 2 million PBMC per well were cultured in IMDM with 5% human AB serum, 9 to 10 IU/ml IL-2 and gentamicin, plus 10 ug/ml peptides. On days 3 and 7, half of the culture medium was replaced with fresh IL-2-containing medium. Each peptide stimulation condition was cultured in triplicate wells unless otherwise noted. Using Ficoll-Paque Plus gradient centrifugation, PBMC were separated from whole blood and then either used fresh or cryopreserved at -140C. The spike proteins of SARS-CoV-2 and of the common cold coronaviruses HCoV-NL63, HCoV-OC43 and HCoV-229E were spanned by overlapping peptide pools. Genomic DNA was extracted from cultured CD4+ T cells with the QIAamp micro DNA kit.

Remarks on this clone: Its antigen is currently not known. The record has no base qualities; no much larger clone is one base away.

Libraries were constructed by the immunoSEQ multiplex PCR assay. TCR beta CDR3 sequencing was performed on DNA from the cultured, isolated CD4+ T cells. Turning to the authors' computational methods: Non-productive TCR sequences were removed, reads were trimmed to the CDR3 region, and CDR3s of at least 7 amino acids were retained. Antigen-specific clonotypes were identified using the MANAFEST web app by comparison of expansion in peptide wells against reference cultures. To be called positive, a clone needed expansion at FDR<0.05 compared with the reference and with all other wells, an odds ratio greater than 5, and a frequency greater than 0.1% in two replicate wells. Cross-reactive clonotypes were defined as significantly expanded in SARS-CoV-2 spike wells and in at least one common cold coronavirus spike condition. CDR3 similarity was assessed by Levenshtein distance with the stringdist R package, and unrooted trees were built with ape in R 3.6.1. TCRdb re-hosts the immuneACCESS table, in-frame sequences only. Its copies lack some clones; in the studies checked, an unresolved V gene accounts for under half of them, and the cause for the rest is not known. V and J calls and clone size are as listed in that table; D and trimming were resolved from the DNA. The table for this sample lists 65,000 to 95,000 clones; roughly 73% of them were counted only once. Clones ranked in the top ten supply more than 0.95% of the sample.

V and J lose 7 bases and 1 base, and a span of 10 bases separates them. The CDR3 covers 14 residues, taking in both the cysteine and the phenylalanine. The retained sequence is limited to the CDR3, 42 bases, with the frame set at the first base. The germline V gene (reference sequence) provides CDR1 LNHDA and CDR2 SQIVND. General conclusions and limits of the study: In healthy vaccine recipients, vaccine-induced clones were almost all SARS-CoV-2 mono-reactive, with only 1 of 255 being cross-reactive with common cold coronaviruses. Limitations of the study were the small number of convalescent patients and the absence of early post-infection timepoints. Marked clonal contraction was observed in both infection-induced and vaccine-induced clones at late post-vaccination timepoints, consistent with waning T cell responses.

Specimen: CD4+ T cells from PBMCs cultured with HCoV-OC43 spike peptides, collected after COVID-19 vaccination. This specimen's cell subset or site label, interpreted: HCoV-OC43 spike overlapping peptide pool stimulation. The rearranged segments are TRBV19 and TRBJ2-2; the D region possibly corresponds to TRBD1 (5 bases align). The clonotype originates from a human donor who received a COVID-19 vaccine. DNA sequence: TGTGCCAGTAACTGGGGCCTGAACACCGGGGAGCTGTTTTTT. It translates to CASNWGLNTGELFF.